This T cell receptor (beta chain) was sequenced during a study of human T cells and chemical hapten exposure (TCRdb year 2021). Study-level background: For sensitization, 2% DPC in acetone was applied to a 2 cm by 2 cm area of upper inner arm skin. Patients additionally received weekly therapeutic DPC doses to the scalp throughout the roughly 26-week study period. Patch testing was done on the upper back using Finn chambers containing 0.01% DPC, and results were scored after 6 days according to International Contact Dermatitis Research Group standards. The mostly female patient cohort included alopecia areata with under or over 50% scalp involvement, alopecia totalis and alopecia universalis. Libraries were pooled for sequencing, and variation in per-sample TCR yields was attributed mainly to small differences in library volumes within the pool. In alopecia patients, the study followed how the peripheral blood TCR repertoire changed in vivo over primary and secondary sensitization to diphenylcyclopropenone (DPC), a hapten. Blood samples were taken from patients before sensitization (week 0) and at 2, 6 and about 24 weeks after DPC sensitization. For TCR sequencing, blood came from twenty-nine alopecia patients at anywhere from one to four time points (pre-sensitization, 2, 6 and 24 weeks).

Library prep was done by RACE. This sample was sequenced with a NextSeq 500. During library preparation, unique molecular identifiers were attached to individual cDNA molecules so that TCRs could be counted in a quantitative, reproducible way. Each blood RNA sample was used to sequence both TCR alpha and TCR beta chains. The study's processing was this. The median number of TCRs per sample was 90,000 to 100,000, ranging from about 23,224 to 750,000. The Decombinator software suite was used to annotate V, J and CDR3 in the TCR reads. For PS versus PT1 abundance plots, all samples were subsampled to the same number of TCRs (28,000). TCRs were defined as expanded if absent before sensitization and observed at least eight times at the 2-week time point. TCRdb itself trimmed the public reads at Q25 with fastp, ran MiXCR and retained productive beta chains. Rows with one shared CDR3 protein collapse into an entry with the most common genes and DNA. The V and J calls were not made by the authors but by TCRdb's processing. The sample table shows 250,000 or so distinct CDR3 sequences, and 7.5% to 8% are seen once. The ten biggest clones cover more than 1% of the sample.

Overall results and qualifications from the work: Alopecia, a presumed autoimmune disease, was present in all patients, so the immune response of the patients might differ from that of healthy individuals. The number of TCRs above 1 in 1000 frequency did not change with DPC sensitization; there was no evidence of global repertoire structure alterations. Patch test score was positively correlated with the number of PT1 expanded TCRs, with significance at thresholds 8, 16 and 32 but not at 4. Compared with pre-sensitization or healthy control sets, expanded TCRs formed significantly more large CDR3 similarity clusters, which is consistent with antigen-driven responses. After repeated subsampling, changes were observed in the strength of the expansion versus patch-test correlation and in the threshold at which the correlation became significant.

Notes on this clonotype: Its cognate antigen has yet to be identified. Base qualities are not at hand, and no much larger clone is one base apart.

The intended sense of this specimen's time point label: pre-sensitization, week 0. Read against the paper, the sample's treatment or condition label means: therapeutic diphenylcyclopropenone sensitization with weekly scalp DPC. At each patch-test visit, blood was drawn before the patch test was applied. Eligible patients were aged 18 to 70, diagnosed with alopecia, deemed suitable for DPC therapy, and excluded if pregnant. Total RNA was extracted from unfractionated whole blood that had been collected in Tempus Blood RNA tubes. Measured from the cysteine to the phenylalanine, the CDR3 is 14 residues long. Of the read, only the CDR3 DNA is kept; its 42 bases are in frame from base 1. Cut back by 8 bases and 1 base, the V and J ends lie 14 bases apart. CDR1 SGHTA and CDR2 FQGTGA were looked up in the germline V gene.

This specimen consisted of whole blood, obtained in connection with sensitization to the hapten diphenylcyclopropenone (DPC). This clonotype was obtained from a man younger than 35 with alopecia areata. Some clones in this sample may be carry-over from other donors' samples. The rearranged segments are TRBV7-3 and TRBJ1-1; a confident D gene designation cannot be given. In nucleotide form, the sequence is TGTGCCAGCTCTTCTCTCGGTTGGAACACTGAAGCTTTCTTT. Its coded protein is CASSSLGWNTEAFF.